One T cell receptor beta chain is described in this entry. Its antigen is undetermined. The germline V gene has CDR1 DFQATT and CDR2 SNEGSKA (reference sequence). This CDR3 has 16 residues. V gave up 2 bases and J gave up 1 base, with 16 bases separating them. Study processing details: Each library had roughly 2.2 to 4 million CDR3 reads and about 100,000 to nearly 500,000 clonotypes. From the 5' RACE reads, TCRdb called clonotypes with MiXCR, one entry per CDR3 protein. TCRdb's processing, not the authors', yielded these V and J calls. The sample has 350,000 to 400,000 distinct CDR3 sequences, 28% seen once. The data are from a study of identical twins' blood T cells. Study-wide results and limits: Abundant TCRbeta CDR3s overlapped more between twins than with unrelated donors.

The chain is built from TRBV20-1 and TRBJ2-3, with D tentatively TRBD2 (7 bases). This clonotype was obtained from a woman aged 18-49 years in good health. The material sequenced was PBMCs. CDR3 sequence: CSARKGGGRGTDTQYF. As DNA, the CDR3 is TGCAGTGCTAGAAAAGGGGGAGGGAGGGGCACAGATACGCAGTATTTT.